This T cell receptor beta chain was observed in a study of blood T cells in healthy people across ages. With a J-beta primer mix and a sample-barcoded 5' primer, a second PCR ran roughly 6 to 11 cycles. A single record per CDR3 protein comes from TCRdb applying MiXCR to the 5' RACE reads. The sample lists nearly 1 million distinct CDR3 sequences, about 53% occurring once. This clonotype was detected many times. The trim removed 5 bases at V and 7 bases at J, leaving 10 bases unmatched. The length of the CDR3 is 15 residues. Germline values: CDR1 SGHTA, CDR2 FQGNSA. The sample comprised blood. The V and J genes are TRBV7-2 and TRBJ2-5; 10 bases are a match to TRBD1. The origin of this receptor is a woman aged 55-69 years in good health. CDR3 bases: TGTGCCAGCAGCATTTCGGGACAGGGGTCGGCGACCCAGTACTTC. As protein: CASSISGQGSATQYF. The full variable domain, completed using reference TRBV7-2 and TRBJ2-5, is GAGVSQSPSNKVTEKGKDVELRCDPISGHTALYWYRQSLGQGLEFLIYFQGNSAPDKSGLPSDRFSAERTGGSVSTLTIQRTQQEDSAVYLCASSISGQGSATQYFGPGTRLLVL.